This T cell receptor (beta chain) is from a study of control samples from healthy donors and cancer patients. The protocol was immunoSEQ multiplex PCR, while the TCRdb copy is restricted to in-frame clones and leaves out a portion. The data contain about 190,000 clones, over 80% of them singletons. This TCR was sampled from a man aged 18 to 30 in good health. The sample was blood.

Written as DNA, the CDR3 is TGTGCCAGCAGCAGAGAACGACTAGCGGGGGAAGATACGCAGTATTTT. The encoded protein is CASSRERLAGEDTQYF. The chain combines TRBV5-5 with TRBJ2-3; 12 bases align to TRBD2. The junction had 8 bases not matched to a gene; V was cut back by 4 bases and J by 5 bases. The germline V gene has CDR1 SGHKS and CDR2 YYEKEE (reference sequence). CDR3 length equals 16 residues. The full variable domain, in which reference TRBV5-5 and TRBJ2-3 provide the parts outside the CDR3, is DAGVTQSPTHLIKTRGQQVTLRCSPISGHKSVSWYQQVLGQGPQFIFQYYEKEERGRGNFPDRFSARQFPNYSSELNVNALLLGDSALYLCASSRERLAGEDTQYFGPGTRLTVL.